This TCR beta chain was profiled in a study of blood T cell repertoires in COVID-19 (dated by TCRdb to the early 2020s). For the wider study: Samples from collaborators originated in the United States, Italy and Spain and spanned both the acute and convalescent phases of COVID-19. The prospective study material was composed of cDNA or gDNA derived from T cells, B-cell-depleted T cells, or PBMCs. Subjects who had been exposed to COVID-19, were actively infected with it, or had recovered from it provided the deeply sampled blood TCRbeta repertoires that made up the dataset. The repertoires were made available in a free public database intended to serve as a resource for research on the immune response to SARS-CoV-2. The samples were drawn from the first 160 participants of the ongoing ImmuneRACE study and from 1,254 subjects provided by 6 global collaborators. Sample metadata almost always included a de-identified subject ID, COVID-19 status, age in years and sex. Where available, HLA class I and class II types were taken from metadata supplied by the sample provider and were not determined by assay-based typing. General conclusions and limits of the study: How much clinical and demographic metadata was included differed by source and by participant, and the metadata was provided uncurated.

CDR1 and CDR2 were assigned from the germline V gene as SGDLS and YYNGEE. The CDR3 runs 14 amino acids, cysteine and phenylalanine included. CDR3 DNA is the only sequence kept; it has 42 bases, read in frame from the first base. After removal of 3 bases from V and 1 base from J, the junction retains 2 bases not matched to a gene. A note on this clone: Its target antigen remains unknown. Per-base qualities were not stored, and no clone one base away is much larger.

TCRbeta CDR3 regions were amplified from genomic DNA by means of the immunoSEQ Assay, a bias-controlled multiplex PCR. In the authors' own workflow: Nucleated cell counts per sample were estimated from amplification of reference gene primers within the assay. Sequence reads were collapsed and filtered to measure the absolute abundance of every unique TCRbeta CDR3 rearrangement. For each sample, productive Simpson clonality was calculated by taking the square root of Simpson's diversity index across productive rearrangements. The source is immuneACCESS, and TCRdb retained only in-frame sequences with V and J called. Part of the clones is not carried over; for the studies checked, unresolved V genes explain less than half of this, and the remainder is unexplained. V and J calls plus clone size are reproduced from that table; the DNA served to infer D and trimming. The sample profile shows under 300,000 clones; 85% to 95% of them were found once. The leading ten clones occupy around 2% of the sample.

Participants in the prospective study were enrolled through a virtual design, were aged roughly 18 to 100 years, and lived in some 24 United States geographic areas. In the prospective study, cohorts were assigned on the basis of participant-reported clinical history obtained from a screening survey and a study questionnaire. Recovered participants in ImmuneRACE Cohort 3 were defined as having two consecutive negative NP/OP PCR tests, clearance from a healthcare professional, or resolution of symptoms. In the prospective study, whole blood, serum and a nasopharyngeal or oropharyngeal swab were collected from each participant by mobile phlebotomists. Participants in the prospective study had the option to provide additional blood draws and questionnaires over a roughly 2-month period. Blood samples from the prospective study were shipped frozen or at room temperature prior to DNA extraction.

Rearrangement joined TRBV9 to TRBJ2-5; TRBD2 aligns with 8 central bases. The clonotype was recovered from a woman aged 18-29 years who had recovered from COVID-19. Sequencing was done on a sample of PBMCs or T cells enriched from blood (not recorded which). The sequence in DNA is TGTGCCAGCAGCGCTGGACTAGCCCAAGAGACCCAGTACTTC. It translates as CASSAGLAQETQYF. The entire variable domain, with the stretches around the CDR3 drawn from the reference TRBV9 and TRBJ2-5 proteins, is DSGVTQTPKHLITATGQRVTLRCSPRSGDLSVYWYQQSLDQGLQFLIQYYNGEERAKGNILERFSAQQFPDLHSELNLSSLELGDSALYFCASSAGLAQETQYFGPGTRLLVL.